This T cell receptor beta chain was identified during a study of breast tumors, draining lymph nodes, adjacent tissues (dated by TCRdb to 2016 to 2018). Study-level background: TCR beta repertoires were compared across tumor, adjacent nontumor tissue and axillary lymph nodes obtained from breast cancer patients. In human breast cancer, the study set out to assess how tumor, surrounding tissue and draining lymph node repertoires relate to one another and whether T cells might be exchanged between them. Results and caveats for the whole study, not just this receptor: Tumor and nontumor tissue repertoires were found to be significantly more similar in luminal-like than in basal-like breast cancer. The data were considered consistent with the idea that most tumor T cells come from the lymph node and then expand in tumor tissue. The conclusion that tumor T cells originate in lymph nodes was presented as consistent with a hypothesis rather than as directly demonstrated. Tumor T-cell repertoires showed less diversity than lymph node repertoires and more diversity than nontumor tissue repertoires, and tumor T-cell repertoires showed preferential V and J gene usage.

Lymph node samples came from the axillary draining lymph nodes of breast cancer patients. Concerning this clonotype itself: Its antigen is still unknown. A read error may explain this, as a much larger clone is one base away.

Instrument used: Illumina HiSeq 2000. Multiplex PCR amplification was used to build the TCR beta chain libraries. High-throughput sequencing was used to analyze the amplified TCR beta chain products. Clones were called with MiXCR by TCRdb after fastp trimmed the public reads at Q25, and only in-frame beta chains were retained. Rows are unified per CDR3 protein, each entry keeping the most common DNA and genes. The sample records about 270,000 distinct CDR3 sequences, roughly 30% of which are singletons. Together, the top ten hold 1.1% of the sample. From the cysteine through the phenylalanine, the CDR3 covers 13 amino acids. Here the CDR3 DNA is all that survives: 39 bases in frame from base 1.

This receptor chain uses TRBV12-3 or TRBV12-4 and TRBJ2-1; 8 central nucleotides agree with TRBD1. The receptor was derived from a female donor with breast cancer. Some clones in this sample may be carry-over from other donors' samples. The sequenced material came from axillary lymph node tissue. The DNA reads as follows: TGTGCCCGCAGGGTACAGGGGGACAATGAGCAGTTCTTC. Its translation is CARRVQGDNEQFF.